This entry lists 30 T cell receptor beta chains sequenced from one sample in a study of shared clonotypes between healthy human individuals. Assay used: immunoSEQ multiplex PCR; TCRdb lists only in-frame clones, some missing. The table has about 470,000 clones, roughly 80% seen once; the top ten hold less than 15%. The sequenced sample consisted of PBMCs. All receptors come from a woman between 35 and 50 years old in good health. Some clones in this sample may be carry-over from other donors' samples.

The chain combines TRBV27 with TRBJ2-7; the match to TRBD1 covers 8 bases. Germline CDR1 reads MNHEY; CDR2 reads SMNVEV (reference sequence). J gave up 6 bases and V 7 bases, and 11 bases lay outside the gene matches. The CDR3 length is 14 residues. CDR3 sequence: CASTSSRTGSEQYF. In nucleotides, the CDR3 is TGTGCCAGCACCTCCAGCAGGACAGGGTCCGAGCAGTACTTC.

This chain's CDR3 is CASSAGNGFNEQFF. The CDR3 DNA follows: TGTGCCAGCAGCGCCGGGAATGGGTTCAATGAGCAGTTCTTC. V is TRBV6-1 and J is TRBJ2-1; tentative D call: TRBD2 (5 bases). The CDR3 is made up of 14 amino acids. V lost 6 bases to trimming and J lost 6 bases, with 15 bases between them. Germline CDR1 reads MNHNS; CDR2 reads SASEGT.

This sequence joins TRBV7-3 and TRBJ1-1, with TRBD1 identical over 8 bases. V was pared by 1 base and J by 2 bases, with 3 bases of the junction left unmatched. Germline CDR1 reads SGHTA; CDR2 reads FQGTGA. CDR3 length equals 15 residues. CDR3 loop: CASSLRAGGNTEAFF. The DNA for the CDR3 is TGTGCCAGCAGCTTAAGGGCAGGGGGCAACACTGAAGCTTTCTTT.

The V gene is TRBV6-5, the J gene TRBJ2-7, with D possibly being TRBD1 (6 bases). V lost 6 bases, J lost 2 bases, and 14 bases lay in between. Germline-derived CDR1 and CDR2 are MNHEY and SVGAGI. The CDR3 spans 14 residues. The CDR3 is CASSGVRGAYEQYF. In DNA form, the CDR3 reads TGTGCCAGCAGCGGGGTCAGGGGAGCCTACGAGCAGTACTTC.

CDR3 in amino acids: CASSLEAGQSYEQYF. CDR3 bases: TGTGCCAGCAGCTTAGAGGCCGGGCAATCCTACGAGCAGTACTTC. The chain has TRBV11-3 and TRBJ2-5; D is undetermined. The J call may be in error: the DNA end matches TRBJ2-7 better. This CDR3 is 15 amino acids long. CDR1 SGHNT and CDR2 YENEEA come from the germline V gene.

This clone came up once. This chain links TRBV5-1 with TRBJ1-1; TRBD1 matches at 10 bases. The CDR3 has 14 residues. The germline V gene has CDR1 SGHRS and CDR2 YFSETQ. Trimming at V came to 4 bases and at J to 4 bases, leaving 4 bases not matched to a gene. CDR3 sequence (DNA): TGCGCCAGCAGCGGGACAGGGGAGCCCACTGAAGCTTTCTTT. It encodes CASSGTGEPTEAFF. The whole variable domain, filled in from reference TRBV5-1 and TRBJ1-1, reads KAGVTQTPRYLIKTRGQQVTLSCSPISGHRSVSWYQQTPGQGLQFLFEYFSETQRNKGNFPGRFSGRQFSNSRSEMNVSTLELGDSALYLCASSGTGEPTEAFFGQGTRLTVV.

This sequence joins TRBV7-2 and TRBJ2-7, with TRBD1 matching over 8 bases. Germline values: CDR1 SGHTA, CDR2 FQGNSA. CDR3 length: 15 amino acids. V shed 7 bases, J shed 5 bases, and the junction held 13 bases outside the gene matches. CDR3 amino acids: CASTRTGMGVNEQYF. As DNA, the CDR3 is TGTGCCAGCACCCGGACAGGGATGGGGGTGAACGAGCAGTACTTC.

This clone was seen a few times. This chain's CDR3 is CASNDGDRGNSYEQYF. In nucleotides, the CDR3 is TGTGCCAGCAATGATGGGGACAGGGGGAATTCCTACGAGCAGTACTTC. V is TRBV28 and J is TRBJ2-7; 11 nucleotides match TRBD1. The germline V gene has CDR1 MDHEN and CDR2 SYDVKM. This CDR3 has 16 amino acids. V lost 7 bases, J lost 1 base, and 9 bases stayed unmatched. Full variable domain (remainder filled in from reference TRBV28 and TRBJ2-7): DVKVTQSSRYLVKRTGEKVFLECVQDMDHENMFWYRQDPGLGLRLIYFSYDVKMKEKGDIPEGYSVSREKKERFSLILESASTNQTSMYLCASNDGDRGNSYEQYFGPGTRLTVT.

The chain is built from TRBV5-4 and TRBJ1-2; possible D gene TRBD1, 5 bases. V lost 4 bases and J 6 bases, leaving 13 bases between the germline ends. CDR3 length equals 13 residues. In germline, CDR1 is SGHNT, CDR2 YYREEE (reference sequence). Here the CDR3 DNA reads TGTGCCAGCAGCAGGGGACGACGGGATGGCTACACCTTC. This translates into CASSRGRRDGYTF.

This chain uses TRBV27 with TRBJ2-3; D might be TRBD1 (5 bases). In germline, CDR1 is MNHEY, CDR2 SMNVEV (reference sequence). With 9 bases removed from V and 4 bases from J, the gap between germline ends came to 17 bases. The length of the CDR3 is 14 residues. The CDR3 region has the DNA TGTGCCAGTGCCTCCCGCTTGGGGCCAGATACGCAGTATTTT. Translated, it gives CASASRLGPDTQYF.

V is TRBV7-2 and J is TRBJ1-2, with TRBD1 matching over 10 bases. V gave up 3 bases and J gave up 7 bases; unmatched junction bases: 8. In germline, CDR1 is SGHTA, CDR2 FQGNSA. The CDR3 runs 15 residues. CDR3 DNA: TGTGCCAGCAGCTTGACAGGGGGCGTGGGGTTTGGCTACACCTTC. Translating gives CASSLTGGVGFGYTF.

This sequence joins TRBV2 and TRBJ2-5, with 10 bases aligning to TRBD2. In germline, CDR1 is SNHLY, CDR2 FYNNEI. The CDR3 totals 14 residues. The trim removed 7 bases at V and 4 bases at J, leaving 6 bases unmatched. CDR3 in DNA: TGTGCCAGCAACCAAGCGGGAGGGCCAGAGACCCAGTACTTC. Protein sequence: CASNQAGGPETQYF.

The chain recombines TRBV27 with TRBJ2-7; D remains ambiguous. Germline lookup yields CDR1 MNHEY and CDR2 SMNVEV (reference sequence). The CDR3 sequence is 14 residues long. V shed 3 bases and J shed 0 bases, with 9 bases lying between them. CDR3 bases: TGTGCCAGCAGTTTCGGCACACGCTCCTACGAGCAGTACTTC. Its translation: CASSFGTRSYEQYF.

The genes are TRBV27 and TRBJ1-5; 9 bases align to TRBD1. CDR1 is MNHEY, CDR2 SMNVEV, per germline (reference sequence). The CDR3 is 20 residues long. The J segment lost 4 bases and the V segment lost 3 bases, leaving 19 bases of the junction unmatched. The CDR3 loop is CASSLDRTGAPRIENQPQHF. CDR3 sequence (DNA): TGTGCCAGCAGTTTGGATAGGACAGGGGCCCCCCGGATAGAAAATCAGCCCCAGCATTTT.

A note on this clone: This likely traces to a read error, being one base from a far larger clone. Other DNA sequences in this specimen translate into the identical CDR3. This sequence joins TRBV28 and TRBJ2-1, with 7 bases fitting TRBD2. The V gene end was trimmed by 5 bases and the J gene end by 6 bases; junction bases not matched to a gene: 7. The CDR3 runs 14 residues. The V gene's germline CDR1 is MDHEN and CDR2 SYDVKM. Here the CDR3 reads CASSPTGGANEQFF. DNA for the CDR3: TGTGCCAGCAGTCCGACGGGGGGTGCCAATGAGCAGTTCTTC.

CDR3 bases: TGCAGCTTCTCTAGAGGGAGCAATCAGCCCCAGCATTTT. It translates to CSFSRGSNQPQHF. V and J are TRBV29-1 and TRBJ1-5, with D uncertain. V was trimmed by 8 bases and J by 1 base, leaving 12 bases between them. CDR1 and CDR2 (germline): SQVTM, ANQGSEA. The CDR3 runs 13 residues.

This clone was counted a few times. The rearrangement uses TRBV29-1 and TRBJ2-1, with D unclear. Germline V gene data show CDR1 as SQVTM and CDR2 as ANQGSEA. The CDR3 covers 13 residues. Trimming pared 3 bases from V and 9 bases from J, leaving 15 bases between. The CDR3 DNA reads as TGCAGCGTTGAGAGGAATCCTGCGAGTGAGCAGTTCTTC. Protein sequence: CSVERNPASEQFF.

The V and J genes are TRBV13 and TRBJ2-1, with TRBD2 matching over 7 bases. Trimming cost V 1 base and J 2 bases; bases outside gene matches: 17. This CDR3 has 20 residues. Germline lookup yields CDR1 PRHDT and CDR2 FYEKMQ (reference sequence). The CDR3 region has the DNA TGTGCCAGCAGCTTAGTTCGCGGGAGAATTCCCTTGGGAGCCTACAATGAGCAGTTCTTC. It codes for CASSLVRGRIPLGAYNEQFF.

This CDR3 reads CASSNRTEGETTEAFF. CDR3 DNA sequence: TGTGCCAGCAGCAATAGAACGGAGGGGGAGACCACTGAAGCTTTCTTT. The J gene is TRBJ1-1, the V gene TRBV21-1. TRBV21-1 is recorded as a pseudogene. The CDR3 loop spans 16 amino acids.

DNA of the CDR3: TGTGCCAGCAGTTTAGGCCCCTCGAGGGGCACCGGGGAGCTGTTTTTT. Its protein product is CASSLGPSRGTGELFF. V and J are TRBV28 and TRBJ2-2; perhaps D is TRBD1 or TRBD2 (5 bases each). The CDR3 is 16 amino acids. Looked up from germline, CDR1 is MDHEN and CDR2 is SYDVKM. Trimming removed 2 bases at V and 4 bases at J, with 14 bases between.

This chain connects TRBV2 to TRBJ1-5, with D possibly matching TRBD1 (5 bases). V was trimmed by 3 bases and J by 5 bases, leaving 8 bases between them. The CDR3 spans 13 residues. Germline V gene data show CDR1 as SNHLY and CDR2 as FYNNEI. CDR3 amino acids: CASSDAGHQPQHF. In DNA, the CDR3 is TGTGCCAGCAGTGATGCAGGGCATCAGCCCCAGCATTTT.

This chain links TRBV30 with TRBJ2-3; 8 bases are shared with TRBD2. Germline assignment: CDR1 GTSNPN and CDR2 SVGIG (reference sequence). There are 15 residues in the CDR3. Trimming at V came to 0 bases and at J to 2 bases, leaving 4 bases not matched to a gene. The CDR3 DNA sequence: TGTGCCTGGAGTGTAGTAGCGGGATTCACAGATACGCAGTATTTT. Translation gives CAWSVVAGFTDTQYF.

The chain has TRBV2 and TRBJ2-7; D gene unclear. V shed 2 bases and J shed 3 bases, with 14 bases lying between them. This CDR3 is built from 15 residues. Germline V gene sequence: CDR1 SNHLY, CDR2 FYNNEI. The DNA of the CDR3 is TGTGCCAGCAGTGAACGGCAGCCGTTGCTCTACGAGCAGTACTTC. It specifies CASSERQPLLYEQYF.

This clone occurred a few times. The chain recombines TRBV19 with TRBJ1-2; possible D gene TRBD1, 5 bases. This CDR3 spans 14 amino acids. From germline, CDR1 is LNHDA and CDR2 SQIVND (reference sequence). Trimming cost V 0 bases and J 2 bases, with 7 bases left between them. CDR3 region: CASSIDRTNYGYTF. The CDR3 DNA follows: TGTGCCAGTAGTATAGATCGGACAAACTATGGCTACACCTTC.

The DNA of the CDR3 is TGTGCCAGCAGTCTGGCAGATACGCAGTATTTT. Translation gives CASSLADTQYF. The rearrangement links TRBV28 to TRBJ2-3, with D hard to call. Germline V gives CDR1 MDHEN, CDR2 SYDVKM. Trimming shortened V by 5 bases and J by 4 bases, and 4 bases separated the two germline ends. This CDR3 comprises 11 residues.

CDR3 residues: CASSPGGGGQPQHF. The CDR3 DNA reads TGTGCCAGCAGTCCCGGGGGGGGAGGACAGCCCCAGCATTTT. The V gene is TRBV6-5, the J gene TRBJ1-5; TRBD1 is a possible D gene (5 bases). Germline CDR1 is MNHEY and CDR2 is SVGAGI. V was clipped by 5 bases and J by 7 bases, with 15 bases between them. There are 14 residues in the CDR3.

The J gene is TRBJ2-5, the V gene TRBV6-5; a weak D match, TRBD2 (5 bases). CDR1 and CDR2 (germline): MNHEY, SVGAGI. This CDR3 has 16 residues. The germline V and J ends were trimmed by 0 bases and 4 bases, with 15 bases remaining between them. The CDR3 nucleotides are TGTGCCAGCAGTTACTCCGCGCGGGCTTACGGAGAGACCCAGTACTTC. Residues: CASSYSARAYGETQYF.

This chain connects TRBV6-4 to TRBJ1-6; D call uncertain. The germline V and J ends were trimmed by 0 bases and 7 bases, with 7 bases remaining between them. CDR1 MRHNA and CDR2 SNTAGT come from the germline V gene. The CDR3 is made up of 14 amino acids. The CDR3 region is CASSDSSPNSPLHF. The CDR3 DNA sequence: TGTGCCAGCAGTGACTCGAGTCCCAATTCACCCCTCCACTTT.

This clone was observed a few times. The gene calls are TRBV5-1 and TRBJ2-3; D remains unclear. Trimming cost V 0 bases and J 3 bases, with 8 bases left between them. The CDR3 spans 14 residues. Germline V gene lookup returns CDR1 SGHRS and CDR2 YFSETQ. The CDR3 DNA follows: TGCGCCAGCAGCTTGGACAGTAATACAGATACGCAGTATTTT. Its translation is CASSLDSNTDTQYF. Combining the CDR3 with reference TRBV5-1 and TRBJ2-3 gives the whole variable domain KAGVTQTPRYLIKTRGQQVTLSCSPISGHRSVSWYQQTPGQGLQFLFEYFSETQRNKGNFPGRFSGRQFSNSRSEMNVSTLELGDSALYLCASSLDSNTDTQYFGPGTRLTVL.

There are a few counts of this clone. The chain carries TRBV4-3 and TRBJ2-1, with TRBD1 matching over 9 bases. V trimming: 1 base; J trimming: 7 bases; junction bases outside the gene matches: 8. The germline V gene encodes CDR1 LGHNA and CDR2 YSLEER. There are 16 residues in the CDR3. CDR3 loop: CASSQGPGQGSNEQFF. The DNA of the CDR3 is TGCGCCAGCAGCCAAGGACCGGGACAGGGTTCGAATGAGCAGTTCTTC.